This T cell receptor beta chain emerged from a study of glioma-infiltrating T cells. Whole-study results and caveats: Non-neoplastic patients had below-expected tissue-blood divergence, while all gliomas exceeded expectation.

Amplification of TCR alpha and beta CDR3 regions from RNA used iRepertoire nested multiplex PCR. MiXCR was run by TCRdb on the multiplex PCR reads, yielding one entry per CDR3 protein. The sample holds 9,500 to 15,000 distinct CDR3 sequences, around 27% seen once. This clonotype is medium-sized in the sample. Its antigen is not identified. The CDR3 consists of 15 residues. V shed 5 bases, J shed 7 bases, and the junction held 9 bases outside the gene matches. Germline V CDR1 and CDR2: MNHNS, SASEGT. The chain couples TRBV6-1 to TRBJ1-4; 8 bases are a match to TRBD1. This sequence originates from a human donor with low-grade glioma or glioblastoma, undergoing nonglioma brain surgery, or in good health (not recorded which). Sequencing was performed on glioma tissue, nonneoplastic brain tissue, or PBMCs (not recorded which). The CDR3 nucleotides are TGTGCCAGCAGTCCTGGACAGGGTGGAGTTGAAAAACTGTTTTTT. Protein: CASSPGQGGVEKLFF.